This T cell receptor beta chain is from a study of blood T cell repertoires in COVID-19. In the study overall: COVID-19 samples from acute and convalescent phases originated in the United States, Italy and Spain. PBMCs, B-cell-depleted T cells, or T cells provided the cDNA or gDNA that made up the material.

This clone was seen more than once but under ten times. Original handling: Amplifying reference gene primers gave estimates of nucleated cell counts. Assay: immunoSEQ multiplex PCR; the TCRdb copy retains only in-frame clones and omits some. Clonal size and the V and J genes are those of that table, whereas D and trimming came from the DNA. The sample holds roughly 120,000 clones, 75% to 90% seen once. Input material: peripheral blood. This clonotype originated in a woman between 45 and 60 years old with acute or convalescent COVID-19.

CDR3 protein: CASSLEANSPLHF. CDR3 DNA sequence: TGTGCCAGCAGCTTAGAAGCCAATTCACCCCTCCACTTT. The chain is built from TRBV11-3 and TRBJ1-6; D is ambiguous. The CDR3 contains 13 residues. The V and J ends lost 0 bases and 7 bases respectively, with 4 bases between them. Germline V gene sequence: CDR1 SGHNT, CDR2 YENEEA.